This T cell receptor beta chain was captured by sequencing in a study of cytomegalovirus exposure and HLA in healthy donors. As regards this clone: Its specificity is unknown.

Germline V gene lookup returns CDR1 SGHAT and CDR2 FQNNGV. This CDR3 is 14 amino acids long. V lost 5 bases and J lost 0, with 10 bases in between. The PCR ran on 60 Vbeta and 13 Jbeta primers. The assay was immunoSEQ multiplex PCR, and TCRdb's table has in-frame clones only and misses some. The data contain under 90,000 clones, about 70% of them singletons. Each donor was nominally healthy when sampled (though unrecorded immune exposures were likely). Overall study findings and caveats: A previous analysis found most TCR beta V segments productive roughly 90% or roughly 30% of the time. Rare sequences made up most TCRs, while some public TCRs were found in many donors. Sequencing likely generated an artifact that appeared as a cluster of highly shared sequence variants.

The sample comprised PBMCs. The V and J genes are TRBV11-2 and TRBJ1-1, with D possibly TRBD1 on 5 matching bases. This receptor was obtained from a man between 40 and 49 years old in good health and CMV-seropositive. CDR3 sequence: CASSPGNMNTEAFF. The CDR3 nucleotides read TGTGCCAGCAGCCCAGGGAACATGAACACTGAAGCTTTCTTT. The entire variable domain, with the rest obtained from reference TRBV11-2 and TRBJ1-1, is as follows: EAGVAQSPRYKIIEKRQSVAFWCNPISGHATLYWYQQILGQGPKLLIQFQNNGVVDDSQLPKDRFSAERLKGVDSTLKIQPAKLEDSAVYLCASSPGNMNTEAFFGQGTRLTVV.